This entry is about one T cell receptor beta chain. The record originates from a study of technical replicates of blood from a handful of donors. Profiled with immunoSEQ multiplex PCR; TCRdb holds only in-frame clones, not every one. The sample yields some 99,000 clones, nearly 97% seen once. Germline CDR1 SEHNR, CDR2 FQNEAQ (reference sequence). J was trimmed by 5 bases and V by 4 bases; bases with no gene match: 5. This CDR3 is 14 amino acids long. The sequence came from a human donor in good health. Source material: T cells isolated from PBMCs. The chain links TRBV7-9 to TRBJ1-5; 7 positions agree with TRBD1. CDR3 DNA: TGTGCCAGCAGCTCCGGGACAGCAGATCAGCCCCAGCATTTT. Translated: CASSSGTADQPQHF.